This TCR beta chain was recovered during a study of T cell responses to AZD1222 COVID-19 vaccine. The CDR3 runs 15 residues. V lost 0 bases and J lost 0; bases outside the gene matches: 0. Germline CDR1 reads LGHNA; CDR2 reads YNFKEQ. Profiling relied on immunoSEQ multiplex PCR, and the TCRdb table lists in-frame clones only, not all of them. The table includes approximately 130,000 clones, roughly 93% detected once. Material: peripheral blood, obtained on day 0 of AZD1222 vaccination. The chain joins TRBV4-2 to TRBJ2-5, with 8 bases that match TRBD2. The sequence was collected from an adult in good health. The CDR3: CASSQERGDQETQYF. The CDR3 DNA reads as TGTGCCAGCAGCCAAGAGCGGGGGGACCAAGAGACCCAGTACTTC.